The count of the clone carrying this T cell receptor (beta chain) is one. Its antigen remains unidentified. Investigators isolated RNA and reverse transcribed it into cDNA to act as the sequencing template. The method was immunoSEQ multiplex PCR; TCRdb's version includes in-frame clones alone and lacks a portion of them. The sample records about 180,000 clones, about 67% being singletons. This entry is derived from a study of CD8+ T cells in alopecia areata. Study results and limitations: For lesional scalp, especially alopecia totalis/universalis, clonality was higher than in normal scalp.

Germline V gene lookup returns CDR1 MNHEY and CDR2 SVGAGI. The CDR3 has 13 residues. The ends were cut back, 6 bases at V and 4 bases at J, with 10 bases in the middle. The sample consisted of CD8+ T cells sorted from blood, taken at week 0. The chain combines TRBV6-5 with TRBJ2-1; weak D call: TRBD2 (7 bases). This receptor was identified in a human donor with alopecia areata. The CDR3 loop is CASSRGAYNEQFF. The CDR3 DNA reads TGTGCCAGCAGCCGGGGGGCGTACAATGAGCAGTTCTTC.